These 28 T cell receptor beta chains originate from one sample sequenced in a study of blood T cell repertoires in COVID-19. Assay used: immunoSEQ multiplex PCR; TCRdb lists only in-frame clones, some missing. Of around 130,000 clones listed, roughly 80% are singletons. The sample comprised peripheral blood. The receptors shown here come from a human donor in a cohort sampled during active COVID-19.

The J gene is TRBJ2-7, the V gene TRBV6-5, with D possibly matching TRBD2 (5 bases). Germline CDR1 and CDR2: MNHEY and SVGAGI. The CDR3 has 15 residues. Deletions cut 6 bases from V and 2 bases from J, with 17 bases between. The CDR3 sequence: CASRDTLATPYEQYF. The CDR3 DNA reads TGTGCCAGCAGGGATACCTTAGCGACTCCCTACGAGCAGTACTTC.

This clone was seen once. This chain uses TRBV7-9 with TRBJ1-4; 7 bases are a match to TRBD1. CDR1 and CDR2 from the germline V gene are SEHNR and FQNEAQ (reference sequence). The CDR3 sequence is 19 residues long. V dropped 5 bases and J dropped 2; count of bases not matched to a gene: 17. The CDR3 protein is CASSPPGRQGVGTNEKLFF. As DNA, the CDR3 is TGTGCCAGCAGCCCCCCGGGAAGACAGGGTGTGGGGACTAATGAAAAACTGTTTTTT.

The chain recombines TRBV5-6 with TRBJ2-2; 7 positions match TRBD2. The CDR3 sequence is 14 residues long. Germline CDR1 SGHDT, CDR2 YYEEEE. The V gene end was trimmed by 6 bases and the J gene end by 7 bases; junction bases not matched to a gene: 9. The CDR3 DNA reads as TGTGCCAGCATGGCGGGAGTCCGGGGCGGGGAGCTGTTTTTT. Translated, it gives CASMAGVRGGELFF.

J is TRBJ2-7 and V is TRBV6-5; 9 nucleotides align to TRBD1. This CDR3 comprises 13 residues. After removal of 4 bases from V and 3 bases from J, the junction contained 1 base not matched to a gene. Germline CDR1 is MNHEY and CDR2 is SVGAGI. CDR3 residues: CASSSTGGYEQYF. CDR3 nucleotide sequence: TGTGCCAGCAGTTCGACAGGGGGCTACGAGCAGTACTTC.

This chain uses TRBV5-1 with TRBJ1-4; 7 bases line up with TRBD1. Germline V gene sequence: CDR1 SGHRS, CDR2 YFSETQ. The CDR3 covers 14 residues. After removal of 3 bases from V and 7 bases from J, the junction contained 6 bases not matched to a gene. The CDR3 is CASSSQGLVEKLFF. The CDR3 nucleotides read TGCGCCAGCAGCTCACAGGGGTTGGTTGAAAAACTGTTTTTT.

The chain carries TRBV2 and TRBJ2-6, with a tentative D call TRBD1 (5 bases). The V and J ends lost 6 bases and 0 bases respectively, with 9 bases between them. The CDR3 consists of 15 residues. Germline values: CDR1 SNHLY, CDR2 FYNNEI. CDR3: CASRGLYSGANVLTF. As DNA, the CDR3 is TGTGCCAGCAGGGGGCTGTACTCTGGGGCCAACGTCCTGACTTTC.

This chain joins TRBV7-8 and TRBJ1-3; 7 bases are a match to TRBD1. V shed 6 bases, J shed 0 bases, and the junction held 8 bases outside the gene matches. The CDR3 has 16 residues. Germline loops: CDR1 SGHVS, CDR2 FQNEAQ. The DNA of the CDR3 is TGTGCCAGCAGGACAGGGCCCCGGAGCTCTGGAAACACCATATATTTT. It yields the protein CASRTGPRSSGNTIYF.

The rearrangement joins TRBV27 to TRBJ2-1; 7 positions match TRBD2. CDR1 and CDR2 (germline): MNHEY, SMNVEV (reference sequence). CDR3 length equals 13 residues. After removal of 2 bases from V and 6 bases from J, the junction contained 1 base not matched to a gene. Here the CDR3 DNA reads TGTGCCAGCAGTTTAACGGGGGGCAATGAGCAGTTCTTC. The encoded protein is CASSLTGGNEQFF.

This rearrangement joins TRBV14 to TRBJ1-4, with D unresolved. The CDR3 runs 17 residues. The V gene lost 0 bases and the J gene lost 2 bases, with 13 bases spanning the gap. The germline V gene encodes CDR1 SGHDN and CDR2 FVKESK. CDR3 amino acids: CASSQDPSLRTNEKLFF. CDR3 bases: TGTGCCAGCAGCCAAGATCCCTCTCTGAGGACTAATGAAAAACTGTTTTTT.

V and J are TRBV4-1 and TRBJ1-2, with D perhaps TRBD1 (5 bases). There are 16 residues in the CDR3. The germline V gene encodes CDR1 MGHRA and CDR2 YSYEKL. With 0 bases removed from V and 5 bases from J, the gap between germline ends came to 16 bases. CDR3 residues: CASSQEGTARGYGYTF. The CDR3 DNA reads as TGCGCCAGCAGCCAAGAGGGTACAGCCCGGGGGTATGGCTACACCTTC.

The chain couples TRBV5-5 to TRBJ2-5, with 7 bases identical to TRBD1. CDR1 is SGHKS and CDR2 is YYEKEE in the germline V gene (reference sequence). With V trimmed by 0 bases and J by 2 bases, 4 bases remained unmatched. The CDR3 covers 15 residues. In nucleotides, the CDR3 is TGTGCCAGCAGCTTGGGGGGGACAGTACAAGAGACCCAGTACTTC. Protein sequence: CASSLGGTVQETQYF.

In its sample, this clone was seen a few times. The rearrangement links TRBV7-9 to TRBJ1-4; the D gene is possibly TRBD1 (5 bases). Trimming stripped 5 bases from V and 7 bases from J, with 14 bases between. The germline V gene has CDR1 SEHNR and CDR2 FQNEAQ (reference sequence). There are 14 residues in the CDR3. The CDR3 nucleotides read TGTGCCAGCAGCCCATCGGGGGTAGGTGAAAAACTGTTTTTT. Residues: CASSPSGVGEKLFF. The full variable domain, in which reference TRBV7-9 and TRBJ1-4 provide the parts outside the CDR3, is DTGVSQNPRHKITKRGQNVTFRCDPISEHNRLYWYRQTLGQGPEFLTYFQNEAQLEKSRLLSDRFSAERPKGSFSTLEIQRTEQGDSAMYLCASSPSGVGEKLFFGSGTQLSVL.

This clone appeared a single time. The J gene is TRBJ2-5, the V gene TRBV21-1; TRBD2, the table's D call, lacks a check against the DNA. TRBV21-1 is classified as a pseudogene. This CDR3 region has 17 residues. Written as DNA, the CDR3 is TGTGCCAGCAGCAAAATAGGAACCGGGACTCAAAAAGAGACCCAGTACTTC. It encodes CASSKIGTGTQKETQYF.

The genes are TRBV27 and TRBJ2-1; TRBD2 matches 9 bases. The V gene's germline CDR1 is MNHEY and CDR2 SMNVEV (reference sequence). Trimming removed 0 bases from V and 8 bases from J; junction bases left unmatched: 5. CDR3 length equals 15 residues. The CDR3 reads CASSLSFAGGYEQFF. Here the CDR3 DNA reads TGTGCCAGCAGTTTATCATTTGCGGGAGGGTATGAGCAGTTCTTC.

In nucleotides, the CDR3 is TGTGCCAGCAGCCCCCAGGTTGGGGCAGTCAGGTCTTACGAGCAGTACTTC. Its protein is CASSPQVGAVRSYEQYF. The V gene is TRBV7-9, the J gene TRBJ2-7, with D possibly matching TRBD1 (5 bases). This CDR3 comprises 17 residues. Trimming removed 5 bases from V and 4 bases from J, with 24 bases in between. Germline CDR1 and CDR2: SEHNR and FQNEAQ (reference sequence).

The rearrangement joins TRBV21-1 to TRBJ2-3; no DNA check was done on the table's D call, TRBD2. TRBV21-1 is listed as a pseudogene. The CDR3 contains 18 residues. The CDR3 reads CASSKDEAGEPGTDTQYF. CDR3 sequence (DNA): TGTGCCAGCAGCAAAGATGAGGCGGGAGAGCCTGGCACAGATACGCAGTATTTT.

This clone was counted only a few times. Here the CDR3 reads CASSPARWRGPSYEQYF. In nucleotides, the CDR3 is TGTGCCAGCAGCCCCGCCCGATGGCGGGGGCCCTCCTACGAGCAGTACTTC. This chain links TRBV11-2 with TRBJ2-7; a possible D gene is TRBD2 (7 bases). The CDR3 has 17 residues. Germline CDR1 reads SGHAT; CDR2 reads FQNNGV. Trimming took off 5 bases at V and 0 bases at J, with 20 bases between the two ends.

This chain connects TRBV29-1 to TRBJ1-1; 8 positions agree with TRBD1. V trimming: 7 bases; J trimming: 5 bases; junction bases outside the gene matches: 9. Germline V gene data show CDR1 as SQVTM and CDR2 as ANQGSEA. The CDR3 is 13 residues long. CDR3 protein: CSARQGLGTEAFF. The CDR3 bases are TGCAGCGCACGACAGGGGTTGGGGACTGAAGCTTTCTTT.

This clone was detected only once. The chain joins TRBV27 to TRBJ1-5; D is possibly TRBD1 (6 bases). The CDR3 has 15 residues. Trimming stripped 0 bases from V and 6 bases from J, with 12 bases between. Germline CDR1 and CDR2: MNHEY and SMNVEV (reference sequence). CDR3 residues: CASSLSQGGGQPQHF. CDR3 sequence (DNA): TGTGCCAGCAGTTTATCACAGGGTGGGGGTCAGCCCCAGCATTTT.

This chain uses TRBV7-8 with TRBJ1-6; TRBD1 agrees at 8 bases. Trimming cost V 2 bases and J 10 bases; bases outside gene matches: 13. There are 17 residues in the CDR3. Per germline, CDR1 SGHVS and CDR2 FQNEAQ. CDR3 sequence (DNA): TGTGCCAGCAGCTTAAAGCAGGGGGCGTCCCTCGGGTCACCCCTCCACTTT. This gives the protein CASSLKQGASLGSPLHF.

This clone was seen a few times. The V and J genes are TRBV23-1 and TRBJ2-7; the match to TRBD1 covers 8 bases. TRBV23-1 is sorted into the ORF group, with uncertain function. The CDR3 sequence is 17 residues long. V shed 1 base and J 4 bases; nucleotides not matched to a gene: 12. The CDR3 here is CASSQWPGDRWSYEQYF. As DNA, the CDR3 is TGCGCCAGCAGTCAATGGCCGGGGGACAGGTGGTCTTACGAGCAGTACTTC.

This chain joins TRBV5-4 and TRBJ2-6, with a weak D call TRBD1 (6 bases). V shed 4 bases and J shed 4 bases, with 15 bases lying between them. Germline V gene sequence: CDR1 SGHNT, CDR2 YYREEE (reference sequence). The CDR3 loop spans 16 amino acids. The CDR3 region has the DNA TGTGCCAGCAGCACCAGACAGGCCCTCGGGGCCAACGTCCTGACTTTC. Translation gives CASSTRQALGANVLTF.

The CDR3 nucleotides read TGCGCCAGCAGCTTGGACGGGACAGGGGGCAACGAGCAGTACTTC. It translates to CASSLDGTGGNEQYF. The rearrangement joins TRBV5-1 to TRBJ2-7; 12 nucleotides agree with TRBD1. Trimming removed 0 bases from V and 5 bases from J; junction bases left unmatched: 3. CDR1 and CDR2 (germline): SGHRS, YFSETQ. This CDR3 is 15 amino acids long.

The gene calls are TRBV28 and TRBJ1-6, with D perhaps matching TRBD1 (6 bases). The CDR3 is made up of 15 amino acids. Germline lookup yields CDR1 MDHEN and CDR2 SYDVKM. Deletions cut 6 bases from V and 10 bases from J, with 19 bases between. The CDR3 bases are TGTGCCAGCAGCCCAATGAGGGGGAGGGACTCACCCCTCCACTTT. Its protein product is CASSPMRGRDSPLHF.

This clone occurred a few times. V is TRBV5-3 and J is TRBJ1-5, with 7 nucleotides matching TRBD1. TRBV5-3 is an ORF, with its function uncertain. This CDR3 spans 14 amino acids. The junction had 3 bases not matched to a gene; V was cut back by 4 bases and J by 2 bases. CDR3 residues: CARSRGQRNQPQHF. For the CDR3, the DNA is TGTGCCAGAAGCAGGGGACAGCGCAATCAGCCCCAGCATTTT.

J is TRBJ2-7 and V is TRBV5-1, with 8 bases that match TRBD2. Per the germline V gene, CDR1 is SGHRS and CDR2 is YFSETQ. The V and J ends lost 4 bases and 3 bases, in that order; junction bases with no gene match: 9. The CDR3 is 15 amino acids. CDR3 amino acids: CASSPSGYTSYEQYF. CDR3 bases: TGCGCCAGCAGCCCTAGCGGGTATACTAGCTACGAGCAGTACTTC.

CDR3 protein: CASSLAGPGANVLTF. CDR3 bases: TGCGCCAGCAGCTTGGCAGGGCCCGGGGCCAACGTCCTGACTTTC. The chain employs TRBV5-1 and TRBJ2-6; tentative D call: TRBD1 (5 bases). The V gene lost 0 bases and the J gene lost 4 bases, with 8 bases spanning the gap. The CDR3 length is 15 residues. The V gene's germline CDR1 is SGHRS and CDR2 YFSETQ.

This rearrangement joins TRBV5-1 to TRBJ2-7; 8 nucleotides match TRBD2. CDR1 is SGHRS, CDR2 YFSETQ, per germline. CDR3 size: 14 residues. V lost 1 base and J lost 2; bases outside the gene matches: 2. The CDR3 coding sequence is TGCGCCAGCAGCTTGAGCGGGGGTGCCTACGAGCAGTACTTC. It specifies CASSLSGGAYEQYF.